This T cell receptor (beta chain) was sequenced during a study of shared T cell receptors in the human thymus. Germline V CDR1 and CDR2: SQVTM, ANQGSEA. This CDR3 has 14 residues. Losses at the gene ends were 4 bases for V and 4 bases for J; bases not matched to a gene: 4. Assay used: immunoSEQ multiplex PCR; TCRdb lists only in-frame clones, some missing. This table holds 500,000 to 850,000 clones, about 90% found once. This same sample was also part of a study on human thymus T cells. That paper adds: During corrective heart surgery, resections were taken, and the thymus tissue came from them. Apparent bias marked the V and J gene usage of thymic and blood repertoires.

The chain is built from TRBV29-1 and TRBJ2-1; 10 nucleotides agree with TRBD1. Sequencing was carried out using thymocytes. The clonotype comes from a boy younger than two with a congenital heart defect. The CDR3 sequence is CSVVTGGSYNEQFF. The CDR3 DNA is TGCAGCGTTGTGACAGGGGGCTCTTACAATGAGCAGTTCTTC.